This T cell receptor (beta chain) was recovered during a study of vaccination effects on CD4 cells after COVID-19. Study-wide background: The post-vaccine samples were taken, at the median, 72 days after the second dose.

On this clone itself: Its target is unknown.

TCRdb's table, derived via immunoSEQ multiplex PCR, lists solely in-frame clones and lacks some. The sample has 9,500 to 15,000 clones; over 60% are singletons. With the ViraFEST assay, the study expanded antigen-specific CD4+ T cells using viral peptide pools, then sequenced them. The culture ran for 10 days, and then CD4+ T cells were isolated. Two doses of either BNT162b2 or mRNA-1273 were given to each participant. The V and J ends lost 7 bases and 5 bases respectively, with 17 bases between them. CDR1 is LGHNT, CDR2 FRNRAP, per germline. This CDR3 contains 14 residues. V usage is TRBV12-5 and J usage is TRBJ1-1; D might be TRBD1 (6 bases). This sequence was found in a human donor who received a COVID-19 vaccine. The sample in question was CD4+ T cells from PBMCs cultured with SARS-CoV-2 spike peptides, obtained after COVID-19 vaccination. CDR3 loop: CASAAQGIKTEAFF. The CDR3 DNA is TGTGCTAGTGCCGCACAGGGTATCAAGACTGAAGCTTTCTTT.